One sample yielded the 3 T cell receptor beta chains listed below, sequenced in a study of long-term antiretroviral therapy in people with HIV. Running of the v3.0 immunoSEQ assay took place at survey level. Generated by immunoSEQ multiplex PCR, the TCRdb table keeps only in-frame clones and is missing some. The sample contains several thousand clones, roughly 80% of which appear only once. Sequencing used unsorted PBMCs, obtained 0.5 years before starting antiretroviral therapy. The receptors were gathered from a man aged 35 to 55 with HIV.

This sequence joins TRBV18 and TRBJ2-1; D call uncertain. Germline CDR1 reads KGHSH; CDR2 reads LQKENI. The ends were cut back, 1 base at V and 7 bases at J, with 11 bases in the middle. CDR3 length: 14 residues. CDR3 sequence: CASSPLGPVNEQFF. CDR3 nucleotide sequence: TGTGCCAGCTCACCACTTGGACCGGTGAATGAGCAGTTCTTC.

This chain links TRBV5-4 with TRBJ1-1; possibly TRBD1 for D (6 bases). The CDR3 runs to 16 residues. The ends were cut back, 0 bases at V and 1 base at J, with 13 bases in the middle. Germline V gene lookup returns CDR1 SGHNT and CDR2 YYREEE (reference sequence). DNA for the CDR3: TGTGCCAGCAGCTTGGCCCCTCGGACAGCGAACACTGAAGCTTTCTTT. Protein: CASSLAPRTANTEAFF.

CDR3 in amino acids: CASSGETGNTIYF. CDR3 nucleotide sequence: TGTGCCAGCAGCGGAGAGACTGGAAACACCATATATTTT. V usage is TRBV9 and J usage is TRBJ1-3; D ambiguous. V was shortened by 3 bases and J by 2 bases, with 6 bases between the two germline ends. From germline, CDR1 is SGDLS and CDR2 YYNGEE. The CDR3 runs 13 residues. The full variable domain, completed using reference TRBV9 and TRBJ1-3, is DSGVTQTPKHLITATGQRVTLRCSPRSGDLSVYWYQQSLDQGLQFLIQYYNGEERAKGNILERFSAQQFPDLHSELNLSSLELGDSALYFCASSGETGNTIYFGEGSWLTVV.